These 13 T cell receptor beta chains originate from one sample sequenced in a study of T cell changes during pregnancy in multiple sclerosis (dated by TCRdb to between 2017 and 2020). The library was generated by the immunoSEQ multiplex PCR assay. TCRdb took over this immuneACCESS table, retaining in-frame rearrangements with V and J assigned. Such tables are incomplete; in checked studies, under half of the missing clones stem from an unresolved V gene, and the remainder is unexplained. This sample lists 45,000 to 60,000 clones; roughly 90% were detected once. Of the sample, less than 4% is held by the ten largest clones. The starting material was CD8+ T cells from peripheral blood mononuclear cells, obtained before pregnancy. These receptors were taken from a female donor with multiple sclerosis, enrolled in a pregnancy study.

The V call is TRBV7-6, the J call TRBJ1-1, with D perhaps TRBD1 (5 bases). CDR1 SGHVS and CDR2 FNYEAQ come from the germline V gene. V shed 1 base and J shed 2 bases, with 11 bases lying between them. The CDR3 is 15 amino acids. The CDR3 here is CASSLGSGLNTEAFF. As DNA, the CDR3 is TGTGCCAGCAGCTTAGGGTCGGGACTAAACACTGAAGCTTTCTTT.

The chain couples TRBV27 to TRBJ1-4; tentative D call: TRBD1 (6 bases). Between the trimmed V and J ends, which lost 5 bases and 6 bases, there was a span of 10 bases. The CDR3 is 13 amino acids. The V gene's germline CDR1 is MNHEY and CDR2 SMNVEV (reference sequence). The CDR3 loop reads CASSVYRDEKLFF. In DNA form, the CDR3 reads TGTGCCAGCAGTGTCTACAGGGATGAAAAACTGTTTTTT.

This clone is a singleton in its sample. V is TRBV29-1 and J is TRBJ1-2, with a weak D call TRBD1 (5 bases). The CDR3 is made up of 19 amino acids. V was shortened by 6 bases and J by 4 bases, with 33 bases between the two germline ends. Germline lookup yields CDR1 SQVTM and CDR2 ANQGSEA. CDR3 sequence reads: CSVRTPGRGRPYYPYGYTF. CDR3 DNA: TGCAGCGTCCGCACTCCCGGGAGGGGACGGCCCTACTACCCCTATGGCTACACCTTC.

The gene calls are TRBV5-1 and TRBJ2-1; 11 nucleotides match TRBD1. After removal of 0 bases from V and 6 bases from J, the junction contained 2 bases not matched to a gene. The CDR3 contains 15 residues. The V gene's germline CDR1 is SGHRS and CDR2 YFSETQ. CDR3 in amino acids: CASSLVGTGGNEQFF. The CDR3 bases are TGCGCCAGCAGCTTGGTGGGGACAGGGGGCAATGAGCAGTTCTTC.

The rearrangement uses TRBV7-6 and TRBJ2-1, with a tentative D call TRBD2 (7 bases). Germline V gene data show CDR1 as SGHVS and CDR2 as FNYEAQ. Trimming cost V 4 bases and J 4 bases, with 17 bases left between them. CDR3 size: 16 residues. This chain's CDR3 is CASSSLWGGGYNEQFF. The CDR3 bases are TGTGCCAGCAGCTCCCTCTGGGGGGGCGGGTACAATGAGCAGTTCTTC.

This chain joins TRBV7-9 and TRBJ2-5, with 7 positions matching TRBD2. The CDR3 length is 16 residues. The germline CDR1 and CDR2 sequences are SEHNR and FQNEAQ (reference sequence). After removal of 3 bases from V and 2 bases from J, the junction contained 9 bases not matched to a gene. CDR3 sequence: CASSLGPAGRQETQYF. The CDR3 DNA sequence: TGTGCCAGCAGCTTGGGACCAGCGGGGAGACAAGAGACCCAGTACTTC.

The chain employs TRBV6-5 and TRBJ2-5; TRBD1 matches at 9 bases. This CDR3 comprises 13 residues. V lost 4 bases to trimming and J lost 4 bases; unmatched junction nucleotides: 1. CDR1 is MNHEY and CDR2 is SVGAGI in the germline V gene. CDR3 coding DNA: TGTGCCAGCAGTTCGGACAGGGGAGAGACCCAGTACTTC. Its translation: CASSSDRGETQYF.

This chain connects TRBV6-4 to TRBJ2-3; 8 nucleotides align to TRBD1. The CDR3 has 14 residues. The trim removed 3 bases at V and 5 bases at J, leaving 4 bases unmatched. Per the germline V gene, CDR1 is MRHNA and CDR2 is SNTAGT. The CDR3 nucleotides are TGTGCCAGCAGTGAGGGACAGGTTCAAGATACGCAGTATTTT. It codes for CASSEGQVQDTQYF.

The table lists this clone with a count of one. This CDR3 reads CASSALGKRGGFGNTIYF. The DNA for the CDR3 is TGTGCCAGCAGCGCTCTAGGCAAAAGAGGGGGATTTGGAAACACCATATATTTT. The chain carries TRBV9 and TRBJ1-3, with D perhaps TRBD1 (6 bases). V was shortened by 3 bases and J by 3 bases, with 22 bases between the two germline ends. The CDR3 consists of 18 residues. The germline V gene has CDR1 SGDLS and CDR2 YYNGEE. The whole variable domain, remainder taken from reference TRBV9 and TRBJ1-3, is DSGVTQTPKHLITATGQRVTLRCSPRSGDLSVYWYQQSLDQGLQFLIQYYNGEERAKGNILERFSAQQFPDLHSELNLSSLELGDSALYFCASSALGKRGGFGNTIYFGEGSWLTVV.

CDR3 in amino acids: CASSFTTAFYNSPLHF. Written as DNA, the CDR3 is TGTGCCAGCAGCTTTACGACAGCCTTCTATAATTCACCCCTCCACTTT. The chain combines TRBV7-2 with TRBJ1-6, with D perhaps TRBD1 (5 bases). CDR1 is SGHTA, CDR2 FQGNSA, per germline. The CDR3 is 16 amino acids. V was pared by 3 bases and J by 3 bases, with 12 bases between.

The V gene is TRBV7-9, the J gene TRBJ1-2, with 8 bases aligning to TRBD1. The CDR3 is 13 amino acids. V was pared by 5 bases and J by 2 bases, with 1 base of the junction left unmatched. Germline CDR1 and CDR2: SEHNR and FQNEAQ (reference sequence). The CDR3 DNA reads TGTGCCAGCAGCGACAGGGGAAACTATGGCTACACCTTC. Translating gives CASSDRGNYGYTF.

This chain connects TRBV7-6 to TRBJ1-1; D perhaps matches TRBD1 (5 bases). Germline CDR1 is SGHVS and CDR2 is FNYEAQ. This CDR3 has 14 residues. V lost 3 bases and J lost 0, with 8 bases in between. The CDR3: CASSFGGLNTEAFF. The CDR3, as DNA: TGTGCCAGCAGCTTCGGGGGGTTGAACACTGAAGCTTTCTTT. Filled out from reference TRBV7-6 and TRBJ1-1, the complete variable domain reads GAGVSQSPRYKVTKRGQDVALRCDPISGHVSLYWYRQALGQGPEFLTYFNYEAQQDKSGLPNDRFSAERPEGSISTLTIQRTEQRDSAMYRCASSFGGLNTEAFFGQGTRLTVV.

This chain uses TRBV2 with TRBJ1-5, with 7 positions matching TRBD1. The ends lost 3 bases at V and 4 bases at J; junction bases unmatched: 6. From germline, CDR1 is SNHLY and CDR2 FYNNEI. The CDR3 has 15 residues. The CDR3 coding sequence is TGTGCCAGCAGTGACACCCCGGGACAGAATCAGCCCCAGCATTTT. This gives the protein CASSDTPGQNQPQHF.